What follows is one TCR beta chain and its context. The antigen remains undetermined. The method was immunoSEQ multiplex PCR; TCRdb's version includes in-frame clones alone and lacks a portion of them. The sample consists of some 150,000 clones, roughly 90% of them appearing once. This entry belongs to a study of T cell responses to AZD1222 COVID-19 vaccine. Looking at the study overall: Whether given at about 4 or about 12 weeks, second doses were pooled. General study results and limits: Vaccine-associated CD4 TCRs spanned spike, dominant at 160-218 and 743-854. Of the AZD1222 recipients, only 5 to 7 were seropositive at baseline. Spike-specific TCR breadth and depth went up after people got two AZD1222 doses.

The germline gives CDR1 SNHLY, CDR2 FYNNEI. The CDR3 spans 16 residues. The ends lost 5 bases at V and 2 bases at J; junction bases unmatched: 7. The receptor was isolated from an adult in good health. V gene TRBV2 combines with J gene TRBJ2-1; 9 nucleotides match TRBD1. The sample in question was peripheral blood, obtained on day 0 of AZD1222 vaccination. CDR3 nucleotide sequence: TGTGCCAGCAGTCGCGGGACAGGGATAACCTACAATGAGCAGTTCTTC. Translation gives CASSRGTGITYNEQFF.